This TCR beta chain was sequenced during a study of cytomegalovirus exposure and HLA in healthy donors. The study's findings and limits: The investigators catalogued 150 or so TCR beta chains as cytomegalovirus-associated. Clusters of TCRs from the first cohort tended to co-occur in the 100 to 150 validation repertoires (as a later analysis found). Most sequenced TCRs were rare (though some public TCRs occurred in many donors).

In regard to this clone: The antigen remains undetermined.

The V gene's germline CDR1 is LGHNA and CDR2 YSLEER. The CDR3 consists of 18 residues. The germline V and J ends were trimmed by 1 base and 5 bases, with 21 bases remaining between them. The donors were part of the validation cohort, which consisted of more than 90 subjects and was separate from the first cohort of 666 subjects. This table comes from immunoSEQ multiplex PCR, and its TCRdb copy is limited to in-frame clones, with some not included. The sample shows hundreds of thousands of clones, roughly 90% of them seen only once. The J gene is TRBJ2-1, the V gene TRBV4-3; the D gene is possibly TRBD2 (6 bases). This clonotype was obtained from a woman aged 18-29 years in good health and CMV-seronegative. The sequenced sample consisted of PBMCs. Here the CDR3 DNA reads TGCGCCAGCAGCCAAGCCTCCTGGCGGGGAGTTCCCGACAATGAGCAGTTCTTC. This sequence encodes CASSQASWRGVPDNEQFF.